Following are 9 T cell receptor beta chains from one sample sequenced in a study of cytomegalovirus exposure and HLA in healthy donors. The PCR ran on 60 Vbeta and 13 Jbeta primers. Measured with immunoSEQ multiplex PCR; TCRdb has only the in-frame clones, and not every one. The table shows 75,000 to 100,000 clones, with around 73% occurring only once. The material sequenced was PBMCs. The source of these receptors is a man in his forties in good health and CMV-seronegative.

Here the CDR3 DNA reads TGTGCCAGCAGCGAATTCGGACAGGGGACTAACTATGGCTACACCTTC. Its protein product is CASSEFGQGTNYGYTF. V and J are TRBV5-6 and TRBJ1-2, with 9 bases fitting TRBD1. V was pared by 4 bases and J by 0 bases, with 7 bases of the junction left unmatched. Per the germline V gene, CDR1 is SGHDT and CDR2 is YYEEEE. This CDR3 contains 16 residues.

The V call is TRBV5-4, the J call TRBJ2-5, with TRBD2 identical over 12 bases. This CDR3 is 17 amino acids long. Germline V lookup: CDR1 SGHNT, CDR2 YYREEE (reference sequence). With 1 base clipped from V and 5 bases from J, the junction kept 9 bases outside the gene matches. CDR3 nucleotide sequence: TGTGCCAGCAGCTTGAGGCTAGCGGGAGGGCCGTTGGAGACCCAGTACTTC. This sequence encodes CASSLRLAGGPLETQYF.

The J gene is TRBJ2-5, the V gene TRBV27; tentative D call: TRBD1 (5 bases). The DNA end lines up better with TRBJ2-7; the J call may be wrong. Germline CDR1 is MNHEY and CDR2 is SMNVEV (reference sequence). The CDR3 covers 13 residues. The CDR3 nucleotides are TGTGCCAGCGGGGCGGCTACACGAAACGAGCAGTACTTC. It translates to CASGAATRNEQYF.

This chain links TRBV9 with TRBJ2-3; D uncertain. The V gene lost 4 bases and the J gene lost 5 bases, with 11 bases spanning the gap. CDR1 and CDR2 from the germline V gene are SGDLS and YYNGEE. The CDR3 has 13 amino acids. The chain's CDR3 is CASSPGLGDTQYF. The CDR3 DNA sequence: TGTGCCAGCAGCCCCGGTCTTGGAGATACGCAGTATTTT.

The chain has TRBV6-5 and TRBJ1-5, with D perhaps TRBD1 (5 bases). V was pared by 8 bases and J by 2 bases, with 13 bases between. CDR1 is MNHEY and CDR2 is SVGAGI in the germline V gene. The CDR3 is 14 residues long. CDR3 sequence: CASRGGIGNQPQHF. Here the CDR3 DNA reads TGTGCCAGCCGCGGGGGTATCGGCAATCAGCCCCAGCATTTT.

The chain joins TRBV30 to TRBJ1-5; D possibly corresponds to TRBD1 (5 bases). CDR3 size: 13 residues. The germline V gene has CDR1 GTSNPN and CDR2 SVGIG (reference sequence). Trimming removed 2 bases at V and 7 bases at J, with 12 bases between. The CDR3 reads CAWSQIGGQPQHF. For the CDR3, the DNA is TGTGCCTGGAGTCAAATTGGGGGGCAGCCCCAGCATTTT.

A few counts support this clone. The chain joins TRBV6-1 to TRBJ2-2; 10 bases are shared with TRBD2. With V trimmed by 4 bases and J by 6 bases, 8 bases remained unmatched. The germline V gene has CDR1 MNHNS and CDR2 SASEGT. The CDR3 runs to 16 residues. The CDR3 loop is CASSAKSGRASGELFF. CDR3 DNA sequence: TGTGCCAGCAGTGCTAAGAGCGGGAGGGCTTCCGGGGAGCTGTTTTTT.

In this sample, this clone turned up once. The rearrangement joins TRBV7-9 to TRBJ1-5, with D possibly TRBD1 on 5 matching bases. Germline assignment: CDR1 SEHNR and CDR2 FQNEAQ (reference sequence). V was clipped by 5 bases and J by 0 bases, with 8 bases between them. The CDR3 has 14 residues. This CDR3 is CASSLQDSNQPQHF. In nucleotides, the CDR3 is TGTGCCAGCAGCCTACAGGATAGCAATCAGCCCCAGCATTTT. The whole variable domain, filled in from reference TRBV7-9 and TRBJ1-5, reads DTGVSQNPRHKITKRGQNVTFRCDPISEHNRLYWYRQTLGQGPEFLTYFQNEAQLEKSRLLSDRFSAERPKGSFSTLEIQRTEQGDSAMYLCASSLQDSNQPQHFGDGTRLSIL.

CDR3 coding DNA: TGTGCCAGCAGTTTCCCCCGCTCCTACAATGAGCAGTTCTTC. Its translation is CASSFPRSYNEQFF. The chain combines TRBV28 with TRBJ2-1; D is uncertain. Germline CDR1 is MDHEN and CDR2 is SYDVKM. The germline V and J ends were trimmed by 3 bases and 0 bases, with 6 bases remaining between them. The CDR3 contains 14 residues. The whole variable domain, remainder taken from reference TRBV28 and TRBJ2-1, is DVKVTQSSRYLVKRTGEKVFLECVQDMDHENMFWYRQDPGLGLRLIYFSYDVKMKEKGDIPEGYSVSREKKERFSLILESASTNQTSMYLCASSFPRSYNEQFFGPGTRLTVL.